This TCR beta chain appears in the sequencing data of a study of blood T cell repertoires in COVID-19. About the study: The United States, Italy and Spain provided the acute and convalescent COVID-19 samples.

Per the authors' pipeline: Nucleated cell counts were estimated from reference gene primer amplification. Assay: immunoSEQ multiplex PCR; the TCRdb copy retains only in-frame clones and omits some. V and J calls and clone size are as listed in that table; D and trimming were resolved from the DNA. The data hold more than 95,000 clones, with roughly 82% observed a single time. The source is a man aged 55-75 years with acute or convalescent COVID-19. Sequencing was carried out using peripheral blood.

DNA for the CDR3: TGTGCCAGCAGGGCGGACAGGTGGGCCGATACGCAGTATTTT. It specifies CASRADRWADTQYF. The V call is TRBV5-4, the J call TRBJ2-3; 7 nucleotides match TRBD1. Trimming cost V 5 bases and J 6 bases; bases outside gene matches: 9. Germline values: CDR1 SGHNT, CDR2 YYREEE (reference sequence). The CDR3 has 14 amino acids.